This T cell receptor (beta chain) appears in the sequencing data of a study of blood T cell repertoires in COVID-19. Turning to the study itself: From the United States, Italy and Spain came samples of acute and convalescent COVID-19. The analysed material was cDNA or gDNA that came from T cells, B-cell-depleted T cells, or PBMCs.

Per the study methods: From reference gene primer amplification, estimates of nucleated cell counts were derived. TCRdb's copy holds only in-frame clones and misses some; the assay was immunoSEQ multiplex PCR. The D gene and trimming were derived from the DNA, and the V and J assignments and clone size from that table. The repertoire has roughly 170,000 clones, around 86% of them found once; the top ten carry roughly 2.5%. CDR3 size: 11 residues. CDR1 is SGHTS, CDR2 YDEGEE, per germline. J gave up 10 bases and V 4 bases, and 3 bases lay outside the gene matches. This clone was observed a single time. Sequencing used peripheral blood. This sequence was found in a man aged 35 to 55 with active or convalescent COVID-19. The J gene is TRBJ2-5, the V gene TRBV5-8; the match to TRBD2 covers 8 bases. For the CDR3, the DNA is TGTGCCAGCAGCCCCGGGGGGGACCAGTACTTC. Translated: CASSPGGDQYF.